Listed below are T cell receptor beta chains from one sample, sequenced in a study of T-cell reconstitution after alpha-beta-depleted transplantation in children. TCRdb used MiXCR to reprocess the PCR reads, holding one entry per CDR3 protein. The table has about half a million distinct CDR3 sequences, about 12% seen once; the top ten hold about 6%. This specimen consisted of PBMCs from the stem cell graft donor, obtained from the stem cell graft. The receptor source for this set is a human donor who donated a stem cell graft to a child with combined immunodeficiency. Both conserved end residues are part of each CDR3. Fields, in order: clone size, V gene, D gene, J gene, CDR3 protein. A D gene is named only where the DNA matches it firmly. The size entry is marked missing in some rows and otherwise reads once, few, many or a size class.

>few|TRBV11-2|TRBD2|TRBJ2-4
CASSLDSGRANIQYF
>many|TRBV28|-|TRBJ2-3
CASSLSPPNTQYF
>-|TRBV7-9|TRBD1|TRBJ1-1
CASSPGQAGEAFF
>-|TRBV29-1|-|TRBJ2-2
CSVEGWNTGELFF
>many|TRBV29-1|TRBD2|TRBJ2-1
CSVEASGYNEQFF
>many|TRBV29-1|-|TRBJ1-1
CSFSRDVNTEAFF
>-|TRBV30|TRBD2|TRBJ2-7
CAWSVLAGVYEQYF
>many|TRBV5-6|-|TRBJ2-7
CASSAVPGQDYEQYF
>many|TRBV3-1|-|TRBJ2-1
CASSQFSAVRNEQFF
>few|TRBV6-1|TRBD2|TRBJ2-5
CASSDRLAGAGETQYF
>few|TRBV6-5|-|TRBJ1-3
CASSYGNTIYF
>-|TRBV9|-|TRBJ2-5
CASSEWDYPRGENQYF
>few|TRBV7-2|-|TRBJ2-1
CASSLAGQLDSYNEQFF
>few|TRBV7-2|TRBD1|TRBJ1-2
CASNPDRGDGYTF
>few|TRBV5-5|-|TRBJ2-1
CASSWGPRPEQFF
>few|TRBV10-3|-|TRBJ2-7
CAISESAQVYEQYF
>few|TRBV5-4|-|TRBJ2-7
CASSLWGTLYEQYF
>few|TRBV5-1|-|TRBJ2-2
CASSFLGDANTGELFF
>-|TRBV12-3/TRBV12-4|-|TRBJ2-7
CASSLAVRSSYEQYF
>-|TRBV6-2/TRBV6-3|TRBD2|TRBJ2-2
CASSRSGGAVHGELFF
>many|TRBV15|-|TRBJ2-7
CATSREMGTTYEQYF
>-|TRBV12-3/TRBV12-4|TRBD1|TRBJ2-2
CASSFTGEAGELFF
>-|TRBV20-1|-|TRBJ1-2
CSAAQGVDGGYTF
>few|TRBV12-3/TRBV12-4|TRBD1|TRBJ2-5
CASTLTGAETQYF
>few|TRBV7-3|-|TRBJ2-7
CASSLNGGGANEQYF
>few|TRBV20-1|-|TRBJ2-7
CSASPGSSSTYYEQYF
>few|TRBV15|TRBD1|TRBJ2-7
CATSRGQGAFGKGSYEQYF
>-|TRBV29-1|-|TRBJ2-1
CSVSREAVSNEQFF
>few|TRBV18|-|TRBJ2-3
CASSHGGLGDTQYF
>few|TRBV2|TRBD1|TRBJ1-5
CASRARSGGGGLSNQPQHF
>many|TRBV7-8|TRBD2|TRBJ2-2
CASSLYGVMSGSHTGELFF
>-|TRBV18|-|TRBJ1-1
CASSPGGKEAFF
>-|TRBV20-1|TRBD1|TRBJ1-5
CSARAGGDQPQHF
>few|TRBV6-7|TRBD1|TRBJ1-5
CASSQTGSSNQPQHF
>-|TRBV4-3|TRBD2|TRBJ2-5
CASSQDRSSGKETQYF
>-|TRBV6-2/TRBV6-3|-|TRBJ2-7
CASSYSRRPACEQYF
>-|TRBV7-8|-|TRBJ1-5
CASSLAEVGHSNQPQHF
>few|TRBV18|-|TRBJ2-5
CASSPMAGKETQYF
>many|TRBV29-1|-|TRBJ1-1
CSVGEGTTEAFF
>many|TRBV4-3|-|TRBJ2-7
CASSPGRGYEQYF
>-|TRBV2|-|TRBJ2-5
CASSWTVLETQYF
>-|TRBV12-3/TRBV12-4|-|TRBJ2-5
CASRGVLGGETQYF
>few|TRBV20-1|TRBD2|TRBJ2-3
CSALRGLAGANTQYF
>-|TRBV4-1|TRBD1|TRBJ2-7
CASSLFYGTGMSYEQYF
>few|TRBV7-3|-|TRBJ2-2
CASSLVRAHGELFF
>-|TRBV5-1|TRBD2|TRBJ2-1
CASSLYGRAMDEQFF
>many|TRBV4-3|-|TRBJ2-7
CASSTRTARLPSRSSYEQYF
>-|TRBV27|-|TRBJ2-1
CASSFSTGYEQFF
>few|TRBV6-1|-|TRBJ2-1
CASRSGGGTYNEQFF
>-|TRBV3-1|-|TRBJ2-7
CASSQGFSNYEQYF
>many|TRBV24-1|-|TRBJ2-3
CATSDLGTPTDTQYF
>few|TRBV24-1|-|TRBJ2-7
CATSDPGGTQQYF
>few|TRBV7-9|-|TRBJ1-1
CASTSASLAEAFF
>few|TRBV6-5|-|TRBJ2-1
CASSSPGGALYNEQFF
>few|TRBV7-6|-|TRBJ2-1
CASSLTGLSFNEQFF
>few|TRBV24-1|TRBD1|TRBJ2-2
CATSDDRAHGELFF
>-|TRBV4-3|TRBD2|TRBJ2-1
CASSQGLASGLNEQFF
>-|TRBV15|-|TRBJ2-6
CATSRDYLSGANVLTF
>many|TRBV6-5|TRBD2|TRBJ2-1
CASSYSTHSGSIYEQFF
>-|TRBV25-1|TRBD1|TRBJ1-4
CASSEFGGQGRKLFF